One sample yielded the 16 T cell receptor beta chains listed below, sequenced in a study of human T cells and chemical hapten exposure (dated by TCRdb to the early 2020s). The time point label here, explained by the study, means: patch test 1, 2 weeks after DPC sensitization. This specimen's treatment or condition label, interpreted: therapeutic diphenylcyclopropenone sensitization with weekly scalp DPC. The method was RACE. The sample was run on a NextSeq 500. In TCRdb, the public reads were trimmed at Q25 with fastp and aligned with MiXCR, with productive beta chains retained. When rows share a CDR3 protein, they turn into one entry using the most common DNA and genes. This sample lists 120,000 or so distinct CDR3 sequences; about 13% were detected once. 0.9% to 0.95% of the sample goes to the ten largest clones. This specimen was whole blood, taken in connection with sensitization to the hapten diphenylcyclopropenone (DPC). The receptors were gathered from a man between 18 and 29 years old with alopecia areata. Some clones in this sample may be carry-over from other donors' samples.

There are a few counts of this clonotype. The CDR3 protein is CASSHQTGEQYF. The CDR3 DNA reads TGCGCCAGCAGCCACCAAACGGGGGAGCAGTACTTC. The chain combines TRBV4-3 with TRBJ2-7; perhaps TRBD2 as D (5 bases). V lost 3 bases, J lost 7 bases, and 10 bases lay in between. CDR1 LGHNA and CDR2 YSLEER come from the germline V gene. There are 12 residues in the CDR3.

The table lists this clonotype with a few counts. The V gene is TRBV2, the J gene TRBJ1-4; tentative D call: TRBD1 (6 bases). The length of the CDR3 is 17 residues. V was trimmed by 3 bases and J by 2 bases, leaving 16 bases between them. Germline CDR1 reads SNHLY; CDR2 reads FYNNEI. For the CDR3, the DNA is TGTGCCAGCAGTGACACAGGGAAGGCGGCGACTAATGAAAAACTGTTTTTT. This gives the protein CASSDTGKAATNEKLFF.

This clonotype was counted ten times or more. The V and J genes are TRBV5-4 and TRBJ2-7; a possible D gene is TRBD2 (6 bases). The germline CDR1 and CDR2 sequences are SGHNT and YYREEE (reference sequence). V was trimmed by 4 bases and J by 6 bases, leaving 20 bases between them. The CDR3 sequence is 15 residues long. The CDR3 DNA reads as TGTGCCAGCAGCCCTCGGAGGGGATCCCCTCGCGAGCAGTACTTC. It codes for CASSPRRGSPREQYF.

The chain uses TRBV25-1 and TRBJ2-7; D is possibly TRBD2 (6 bases). In germline, CDR1 is MGHDK, CDR2 SYGVNS. V was trimmed by 4 bases and J by 3 bases, leaving 10 bases between them. There are 13 residues in the CDR3. DNA of the CDR3: TGTGCCAGCAGTGTCACGGGGGACTACGAGCAGTACTTC. Translation: CASSVTGDYEQYF.

The chain employs TRBV18 and TRBJ1-5; D gene ambiguous. The germline CDR1 and CDR2 sequences are KGHSH and LQKENI. This CDR3 contains 14 residues. Trimming removed 3 bases from V and 5 bases from J, with 11 bases in between. The CDR3 sequence is CASSPSSSYQPQHF. As DNA, the CDR3 is TGTGCCAGCTCACCTAGTTCCAGCTATCAGCCCCAGCATTTT.

The chain joins TRBV5-1 to TRBJ1-1; unclear D gene. The germline V gene encodes CDR1 SGHRS and CDR2 YFSETQ. The CDR3 spans 15 residues. V was clipped by 0 bases and J by 6 bases, with 15 bases between them. CDR3 sequence: CASSLAGIRVAEAFF. The CDR3 nucleotides are TGCGCCAGCAGCTTGGCCGGAATTAGGGTGGCTGAAGCTTTCTTT.

This clonotype came up many times. J is TRBJ2-7 and V is TRBV4-3; unclear D gene. V lost 1 base, J lost 0 bases, and 7 bases lay in between. CDR1 and CDR2 from the germline V gene are LGHNA and YSLEER. This CDR3 region has 14 residues. The CDR3 reads CASSQGASSYEQYF. DNA of the CDR3: TGCGCCAGCAGCCAAGGGGCCAGCTCCTACGAGCAGTACTTC.

This clonotype has more than one count but fewer than ten. The genes are TRBV14 and TRBJ2-3; no definite D call. Germline-derived CDR1 and CDR2 are SGHDN and FVKESK. The CDR3 covers 12 residues. V dropped 5 bases and J dropped 6 bases, with 9 bases sitting between them. CDR3 nucleotide sequence: TGTGCCAGCAGCATCGGCGCCGATACGCAGTATTTT. Translating it yields CASSIGADTQYF.

This clonotype was seen ten or more times. The chain recombines TRBV20-1 with TRBJ2-5; D remains ambiguous. This CDR3 has 9 amino acids. V was trimmed by 6 bases and J by 1 base, leaving 0 bases between them. In germline, CDR1 is DFQATT, CDR2 SNEGSKA (reference sequence). The CDR3 reads CSAQETQYF. The CDR3 bases are TGCAGTGCCCAAGAGACCCAGTACTTC.

The chain uses TRBV10-2 and TRBJ2-5, with unresolved D. The CDR3 loop spans 13 amino acids. Germline V gene sequence: CDR1 WSHSY, CDR2 SAAADI. V shed 5 bases and J shed 1 base, with 8 bases lying between them. The CDR3 reads CASSHHLQETQYF. The CDR3 coding sequence is TGCGCCAGCAGTCACCACCTCCAAGAGACCCAGTACTTC.

This clonotype has more than one count but fewer than ten. This chain connects TRBV4-3 to TRBJ2-3; no reliable D call. This CDR3 is built from 16 residues. In germline, CDR1 is LGHNA, CDR2 YSLEER. V was cut by 0 bases and J by 4 bases, with 14 bases left in between. The CDR3 protein is CASSQDRGPLADTQYF. The CDR3 nucleotides read TGCGCCAGCAGCCAAGATCGCGGACCCCTCGCAGATACGCAGTATTTT.

This clonotype was seen a few times. The chain employs TRBV6-2 or TRBV6-3 and TRBJ2-1; the D is unclear. Germline CDR1 reads MNHEY; CDR2 reads SVGEGT. CDR3 length: 14 amino acids. The germline V and J ends were trimmed by 2 bases and 10 bases, with 15 bases remaining between them. The CDR3 loop is CASSYRGMTGEQFF. CDR3 coding DNA: TGTGCCAGCAGTTACCGAGGAATGACGGGCGAGCAGTTCTTC.

This clonotype was detected ten times or more. The chain has TRBV6-6 and TRBJ2-7; 8 bases line up with TRBD2. V was pared by 0 bases and J by 1 base, with 5 bases of the junction left unmatched. Germline CDR1 and CDR2: MNHNY and SVGAGI (reference sequence). The CDR3 consists of 16 residues. The CDR3 region is CASSYSASGRSYEQYV. The CDR3 DNA reads as TGTGCCAGCAGTTACTCCGCTAGCGGGCGGTCCTACGAGCAGTACGTC.

The V call is TRBV3-1, the J call TRBJ1-3; TRBD1 aligns across 9 bases. Per germline, CDR1 LGHDT and CDR2 YNNKEL (reference sequence). The CDR3 consists of 22 residues. V was pared by 0 bases and J by 0 bases, with 18 bases of the junction left unmatched. The DNA for the CDR3 is TGTGCCAGCAGCCAAGATTACCCCCCCGGACAGGGGTCGGATAACTCTGGAAACACCATATATTTT. Protein: CASSQDYPPGQGSDNSGNTIYF.

This clonotype came up many times. The chain combines TRBV18 with TRBJ2-5; 10 bases match TRBD1. The CDR3 spans 17 residues. Unmatched junction bases numbered 7, after V lost 0 bases and J lost 3 bases. CDR1 and CDR2 from the germline V gene are KGHSH and LQKENI. CDR3 in amino acids: CASSPPVWGQGKETQYF. The CDR3 DNA reads as TGTGCCAGCTCACCACCCGTATGGGGACAGGGGAAAGAGACCCAGTACTTC.

The sample holds many counts of this clonotype. The rearrangement uses TRBV5-1 and TRBJ1-2, with D tentatively TRBD1 (6 bases). CDR1 SGHRS and CDR2 YFSETQ come from the germline V gene. Trimming cost V 0 bases and J 4 bases, with 7 bases left between them. The CDR3 has 13 residues. The CDR3 loop reads CASSLDRAYGYTF. The CDR3 DNA follows: TGCGCCAGCAGCTTGGACAGGGCCTATGGCTACACCTTC.